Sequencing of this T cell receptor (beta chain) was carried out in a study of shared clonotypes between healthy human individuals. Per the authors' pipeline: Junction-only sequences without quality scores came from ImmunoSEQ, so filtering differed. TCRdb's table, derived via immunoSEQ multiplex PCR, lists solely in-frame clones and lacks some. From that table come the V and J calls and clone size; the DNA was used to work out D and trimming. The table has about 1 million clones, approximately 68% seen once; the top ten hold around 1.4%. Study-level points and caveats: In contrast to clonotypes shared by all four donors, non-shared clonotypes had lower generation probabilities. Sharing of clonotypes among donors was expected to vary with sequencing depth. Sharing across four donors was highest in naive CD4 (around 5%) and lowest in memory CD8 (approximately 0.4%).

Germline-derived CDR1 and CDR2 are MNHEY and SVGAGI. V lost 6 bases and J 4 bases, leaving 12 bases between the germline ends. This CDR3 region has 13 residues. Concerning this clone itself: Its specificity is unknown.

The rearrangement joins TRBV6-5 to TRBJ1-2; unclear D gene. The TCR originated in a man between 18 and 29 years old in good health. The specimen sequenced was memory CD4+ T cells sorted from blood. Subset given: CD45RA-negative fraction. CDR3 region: CASSPDGSYGYTF. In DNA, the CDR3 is TGTGCCAGCAGCCCCGACGGATCCTATGGCTACACCTTC.